Listed below are T cell receptor beta chains from one sample, sequenced in a study of blood T cell repertoires in COVID-19. The repertoire was sequenced with immunoSEQ multiplex PCR; TCRdb's copy has only in-frame clones and lacks some. Altogether 85,000 to 95,000 clones are present, roughly 89% being singletons, with the ten largest covering approximately 5.4%. Input material: peripheral blood. The source of these receptors is a man between 60 and 75 years old with COVID-19, enrolled during active disease. Each CDR3 is given with its conserved first and last residue. A D gene is named only where the DNA matches it firmly. Clone size is shown for a subset of rows, as once, few, many or a class of expanded clone.

v_gene	len	j_gene	d_gene	abundance	CDR3nt	CDR3aa
TRBV10-2	15	TRBJ1-5	.	once	TGCGCCAGCAGGGGCAGTTTGGATAGCAATCAGCCCCAGCATTTT	CASRGSLDSNQPQHF
TRBV6-2/TRBV6-3	15	TRBJ1-2	.	few	TGTGCCAGCAGTTACTCGCAGGGCCCAGTCTATGGCTACACCTTC	CASSYSQGPVYGYTF
TRBV11-3	13	TRBJ2-7	.	.	TGTGCCAGCAGCAGTAGTGCCTCCTACGAGCAGTACTTC	CASSSSASYEQYF
TRBV5-1	15	TRBJ2-2	.	.	TGCGCCAGCAGCTTTGCGGGCGCGAACACCGGGGAGCTGTTTTTT	CASSFAGANTGELFF
TRBV4-1	13	TRBJ2-2	TRBD1	.	TGCGCCAGCAGCTGGACAGGGGCCGGGGAGCTGTTTTTT	CASSWTGAGELFF
TRBV5-6	16	TRBJ2-1	TRBD2	.	TGTGCCAGCAGCATTATAGCGGGAGGAACCGGCAATGAGCAGTTCTTC	CASSIIAGGTGNEQFF
TRBV6-2/TRBV6-3	15	TRBJ2-4	.	.	TGTGCCAGCAGTTACTCGGGCCTAGCCAAAAACATTCAGTACTTC	CASSYSGLAKNIQYF
TRBV27	14	TRBJ1-1	.	few	TGTGCCAGCAGTTCCCCGGGGGGGAACACTGAAGCTTTCTTT	CASSSPGGNTEAFF
TRBV6-5	14	TRBJ1-1	.	.	TGTGCCAGCACCCCAGGGGTGATGAACACTGAAGCTTTCTTT	CASTPGVMNTEAFF
TRBV6-5	14	TRBJ2-7	.	.	TGTGCCAGCAGATTACAGGTTACCACCTACGAGCAGTACTTC	CASRLQVTTYEQYF
TRBV11-3	15	TRBJ2-1	.	.	TGTGCCAGCAGCCCATTCGCGAGAACCTACAATGAGCAGTTCTTC	CASSPFARTYNEQFF
TRBV6-5	13	TRBJ1-1	.	once	TGTGCCAGCAGGGGTACAGATACCTGGGAAGCTTTCTTT	CASRGTDTWEAFF
TRBV7-9	15	TRBJ2-1	.	.	TGTGCCAGCAGTCCCTCGTTAGGGCAGGGAGGAGAGCAGTTCTTC	CASSPSLGQGGEQFF
TRBV4-1	16	TRBJ2-5	TRBD1	.	TGCGCCAGCAGCCAAGTCCTACAGGGGGGCGAAGAGACCCAGTACTTC	CASSQVLQGGEETQYF
TRBV30	13	TRBJ1-1	.	.	TGTGCCTGGACCCCGAAAGGGGGCACTGAAGCTTTCTTT	CAWTPKGGTEAFF
TRBV18	15	TRBJ1-3	TRBD1	.	TGTGCCAGCTCGGGACAGGGGGCAGGTGGAAACACCATATATTTT	CASSGQGAGGNTIYF
TRBV7-3	15	TRBJ2-7	TRBD2	.	TGTGCCAGCAGCCCGGGACTAGCGGGCCCCTACGAGCAGTACTTC	CASSPGLAGPYEQYF
TRBV28	13	TRBJ2-1	.	.	TGTGCCAGCAGTTTAACCAGATACAATGAGCAGTTCTTC	CASSLTRYNEQFF
TRBV30	14	TRBJ1-4	.	.	TGTGCCTGGAGTATCGGACAGCTTAATGAAAAACTGTTTTTT	CAWSIGQLNEKLFF
TRBV24-1	18	TRBJ2-1	.	.	TGTGCCACCAGTGGTCCTAACAGGGCCTCGAGCTCCTACAATGAGCAGTTCTTC	CATSGPNRASSSYNEQFF
TRBV30	15	TRBJ1-2	.	.	TGTGCCTGGAGTTCGCCCGGAGGGAAATTTTATGGCTACACCTTC	CAWSSPGGKFYGYTF
TRBV7-2	14	TRBJ2-1	.	.	TGTGCCAGCAGCTTAGGTGGGAGGGGGAATGAGCAGTTCTTC	CASSLGGRGNEQFF
TRBV7-8	17	TRBJ2-3	TRBD1	.	TGTGCCAGCAGCTTACCGAGACAGGGGAGTAGCACAGATACGCAGTATTTT	CASSLPRQGSSTDTQYF
TRBV3-1/TRBV3-2	14	TRBJ2-7	TRBD2	.	TGTGCCAGCAGCCAACTAGCGGGTACCTACGAGCAGTACTTC	CASSQLAGTYEQYF
TRBV27	13	TRBJ1-2	.	.	TGTGCCAGCAGTACACAGGGTTCCTATGGCTACACCTTC	CASSTQGSYGYTF
TRBV7-9	14	TRBJ2-1	.	.	TGTGCCAGCAGCTTAGTCACAGGGAGGGGTGAGCAGTTCTTC	CASSLVTGRGEQFF
TRBV29-1	14	TRBJ2-1	.	.	TGCAGCGTCTCCATAGCGGCTTCCTACAATGAGCAGTTCTTC	CSVSIAASYNEQFF
TRBV5-1	15	TRBJ2-5	.	.	TGCGCCAGCAGCTTGGACGACAGGCTTCAAGAGACCCAGTACTTC	CASSLDDRLQETQYF
TRBV19	16	TRBJ1-1	TRBD1	.	TGTGCCAGTAGCCGGACAGGGGGCGAAGGGAACACTGAAGCTTTCTTT	CASSRTGGEGNTEAFF
TRBV12-5	13	TRBJ2-1	.	.	TGTGCTAGTGGCCTCGTGCGCTACAATGAGCAGTTCTTC	CASGLVRYNEQFF